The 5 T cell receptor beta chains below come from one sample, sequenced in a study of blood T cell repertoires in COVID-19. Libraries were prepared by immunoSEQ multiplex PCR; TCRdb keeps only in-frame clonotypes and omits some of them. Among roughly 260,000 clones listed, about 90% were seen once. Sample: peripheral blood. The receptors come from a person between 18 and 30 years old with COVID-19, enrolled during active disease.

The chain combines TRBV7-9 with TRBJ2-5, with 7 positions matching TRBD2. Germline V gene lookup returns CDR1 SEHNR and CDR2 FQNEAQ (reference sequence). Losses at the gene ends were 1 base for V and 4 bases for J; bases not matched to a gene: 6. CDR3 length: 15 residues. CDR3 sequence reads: CASSLELRERETQYF. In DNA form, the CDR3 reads TGTGCCAGCAGCTTAGAATTGCGGGAGCGAGAGACCCAGTACTTC.

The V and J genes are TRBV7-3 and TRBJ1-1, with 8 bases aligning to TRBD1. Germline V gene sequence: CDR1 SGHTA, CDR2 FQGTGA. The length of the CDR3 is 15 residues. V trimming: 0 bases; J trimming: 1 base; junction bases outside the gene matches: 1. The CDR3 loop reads CASSLTTGANTEAFF. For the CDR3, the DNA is TGTGCCAGCAGCTTAACGACAGGGGCGAACACTGAAGCTTTCTTT.

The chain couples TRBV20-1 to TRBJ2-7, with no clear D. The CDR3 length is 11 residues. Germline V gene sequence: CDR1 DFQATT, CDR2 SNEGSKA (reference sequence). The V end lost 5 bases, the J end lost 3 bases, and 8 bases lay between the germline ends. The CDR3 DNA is TGCAGTGCTGGTGCTATCTACGAGCAGTACTTC. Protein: CSAGAIYEQYF.

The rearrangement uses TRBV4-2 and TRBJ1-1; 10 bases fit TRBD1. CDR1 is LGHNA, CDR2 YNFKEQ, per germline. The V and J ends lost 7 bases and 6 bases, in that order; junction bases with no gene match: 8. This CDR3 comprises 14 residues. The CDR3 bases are TGTGCCAGCACCCCTGACAGGGGGCGTTCTGAAGCTTTCTTT. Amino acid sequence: CASTPDRGRSEAFF.

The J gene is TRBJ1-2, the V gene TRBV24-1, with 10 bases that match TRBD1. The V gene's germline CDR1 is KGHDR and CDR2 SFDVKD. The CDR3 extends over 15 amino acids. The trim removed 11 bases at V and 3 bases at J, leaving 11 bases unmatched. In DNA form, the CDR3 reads TGTGCCATCGGGACAGGGGAGTTTGGGGACTATGGCTACACCTTC. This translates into CAIGTGEFGDYGYTF.